This T cell receptor (beta chain) was identified during a study of cytomegalovirus exposure and HLA in healthy donors (dated by TCRdb to about 2017). Describing the broader study: In an earlier analysis of some 610 of the donors, 276 Gb of sequence data and approximately 100 million unique TCR beta sequences from about 179 million T cells were reported. An earlier analysis of 500 to 750 of the donors applied high-throughput TCR beta sequencing to assess whether each TCR beta V gene segment acted as functional or pseudogenic. A later genetic analysis used genome-wide SNP genotypes for about 65% of the 666 donors, treating that subset as a discovery cohort. The aim of the study was to test whether cataloging public T cell receptors could identify signatures of past pathogen exposure. All discovery cohort repertoires had been generated on a single sequencing platform. In the later analysis, no new phenotypic data were used to find candidate immune exposures; instead, reliance was placed on TCR beta sequences and their occurrence across donors. To study patterns of TCR occurrence, a later analysis re-analyzed previously published TCR beta repertoires from 500 to 850 donors and added high-resolution HLA genotyping. Approximately 300 gigabases of sequencing data and roughly 81 million unique TCR sequences made up an early release that covered fewer than 650 HLA-typed donors. HLA typing covered class I and class II loci at four-digit resolution. The study used immunosequencing to profile the T cell repertoires of 670 or so subjects and linked those repertoires to cytomegalovirus serostatus. High-throughput TCR immunosequencing, statistical association of individual TCRs with disease status, and machine learning were combined to predict cytomegalovirus infection status. Among several hundred genotyped donors of the cohort, an average of approximately 200,000 unique TCR beta nucleotide sequences was sequenced per donor, of which about 19% were non-productive. Among the approximately 400 genotyped donors, approximately 81% belonged to the genetic ancestry cluster associated with self-reported Caucasian donors. Along with the approximately 620-subject first cohort, a separate validation cohort of 120 different subjects was used. Donor age, sex, ethnicity and CMV serostatus were compiled alongside the repertoire data. Typing coverage varied by locus: about 629-630 donors for A, B, C, DRB1 and DQB1; roughly 560 for DQA1; more than 600 for DPA1; approximately 450 for DPB1. A few DR-DQ haplotypes were handled as single units for association and clustering because linkage in the cohort was strong. Study-wide conclusions, independent of this receptor: A further reported finding was that TCR beta sequences accurately predicted the HLA-A and HLA-B alleles for most subjects in the first cohort. Because the 87-base-pair reads could not distinguish some IMGT-functional V segments, including TRBV6-2 and TRBV6-3, those segments were excluded. Assigning TCR associations to individual alleles was difficult when HLA alleles, especially DR and DQ, strongly co-occurred. Across donors, most TCR sequences were observed very rarely, whereas some public TCRs were present in many individuals. A cluster of highly shared sequence variants was judged likely to represent a technical artifact of the sequencing pipeline. The classifier was reported to diagnose cytomegalovirus status with high specificity and sensitivity in both the original cohort and the validation cohort. An association between a missense DCLRE1C variant and V-gene and J-gene trimming of TCR beta chains was found in a later genetic analysis and replicated in an independent cohort. At a false discovery rate of 0.05, a later analysis linked 16,000 or so TCR beta sequences to specific HLA alleles. Roughly uniform sequencing depth across donors was assumed in presence/absence analyses, although this assumption may not hold. Compared with the approximately 600-donor mean, donors in an Asian-associated ancestry cluster had fewer N-insertions in productive TCRs, according to a later genetic analysis. Some 16 rarely observed V segments, including chromosome 9 orphons, were excluded from the earlier analysis of about 600 of the donors because counts were too low. In a later analysis, HLA-associated TCR beta chains were found to be more clonally expanded and to have lower generation probabilities than equally common non-associated chains. A few of the identified cytomegalovirus-associated TCR beta chains were confirmed in vitro to be specific for cytomegalovirus antigens. According to the authors, the approach could potentially be generalized to other disease states and immunological phenotypes. Because HLA typing was missing for some donors at each locus, association tests included only the typed subset. In a later analysis, several top co-occurrence clusters were reported to appear linked to parvovirus B19, influenza, CMV and Epstein-Barr virus. In the study, roughly 160 TCR beta chains were listed as associated with cytomegalovirus. For the cohort, immune exposure information was limited to CMV serostatus. In a later analysis, TCR association rates were found to vary across HLA loci, with the most associated TCRs seen for DRB1 alleles and the fewest for HLA-C alleles. Broadly in line with IMGT annotations, most TCR beta V segments showed up in productive rearrangements about 87% or about 30% of the time in an earlier analysis of around 600 of the donors. Most CMV-associated TCR beta chains appeared to be HLA-restricted in a later analysis, and the HLA associations seemed to be driven largely by CMV exposure. This cohort had only TCR beta chains sequenced, and the lack of alpha or paired-chain data limited which features could be detected. Linkage disequilibrium might explain the correlated functional status among segregating V segments, but an unknown experimental factor could not be excluded.

The protocol used for the library was the immunoSEQ multiplex PCR assay. For the multiplex PCR, a mixture combining 60 forward primers for TCR Vbeta segments and 13 reverse primers for TCR Jbeta segments was used. Amplification of the CDR3 region of rearranged TCR beta genes was performed with a multiplex PCR assay on genomic DNA. The amplified TCR beta libraries were sequenced on the Illumina HiSeq System as 87-base-pair reads. The paper's data handling went like this. In a later analysis, tens of millions of unique TCR beta chains were counted across the approximately 670 repertoires, and roughly 11 million of these chains were shared by at least two donors. Raw reads were error-corrected and collapsed into unique sequences by a nearest-neighbor algorithm in which closely related sequences were merged to remove PCR and sequencing errors. Alignment of CDR3 sequences to IMGT reference sequences was used to assign V, D and J gene segments. For a sequence to be retained, a match of at least six nucleotides was required to both a V gene segment and a J gene segment. A rearrangement counted as productive if the CDR3 had no stop codons and remained in frame with V and J, and every other rearrangement counted as non-productive. Following IMGT convention, CDR3 was defined as the stretch from the second conserved V-encoded cysteine up to the conserved J-encoded phenylalanine. The earlier analysis of around 640 of the donors excluded sequences that lacked an unambiguous match to a single V gene segment. An earlier analysis of several hundred of the donors called V segments functional above 56.7% productive rearrangements and segregating when the between-donor standard deviation exceeded 5%. A statistical classification framework was built to diagnose cytomegalovirus status from the catalog of TCR beta chain sequences. In a later analysis, TCR nucleotide sequences were compared against IMGT/GENE-DB human TR gene sequences so that V and J genes could be assigned. In a later analysis, CDR3 sequences and most-parsimonious VDJ recombination scenarios were assigned using the TCRdist pipeline. In a later analysis, every TCR beta chain was defined by the combination of its CDR3 amino acid sequence and its V-gene family, and reads without a unique V-gene family were dropped. In a later analysis, 500 to 650 highly shared, low-generation-probability nucleotide sequences were removed to address suspected cross-contamination and a sequencing artifact. For each public chain, a later analysis derived a clonal expansion index from normalized ranks of inferred template counts within each repertoire. In a later analysis, generation probabilities were computed with a VDJ recombination model fitted to out-of-frame rearrangements, and the resulting probabilities were checked against IGoR. A later analysis scored TCR-TCR, TCR-HLA and TCR-CMV co-occurrence with hypergeometric tests, applying a repertoire-size bias correction to TCR pairs. To estimate false discovery rates, a later analysis permuted the HLA or CMV assignments 20 times. In a later analysis, co-occurring TCRs were grouped using DBSCAN, with TCRdist sequence similarity added in when clustering inside HLA-allele-positive subsets. Repertoires with fewer than 30,000 or more than 120,000 public chains, plus five repertoires with anomalous nucleotide sharing, were excluded from co-occurrence clustering. As stored in TCRdb, this immuneACCESS dataset retains in-frame rearrangements with V and J assigned. A fraction of the clones does not appear; measured against another copy, unresolved V genes explain less than half of the discrepancy, and the remainder lacks a known reason. The V and J calls and clone size come from that table; D and trimming were worked out from the DNA. Recorded for this sample are some 120,000 clones; 9.5% of them occurred a single time. The ten largest clones take up about 3% of the sample.

The cohort comprised around 700 healthy bone marrow donors. Cohort members were all nominally healthy when sampled, although unrecorded immune exposures were likely present. The donor tested CMV seronegative, placing the donor among the 352 seronegative members of the cohort. Every donor gave a peripheral blood sample, and the peripheral blood mononuclear cells from that sample were used for TCR beta sequencing. Genomic DNA extraction from the blood cell samples was performed with the Qiagen DNeasy Blood Extraction Kit. Worth noting for this clone: Its antigen is currently not known. One base away there is no much larger clone; base qualities are not given.

The CDR3 goes from the cysteine to the phenylalanine over 15 residues. Only the CDR3 region is kept as DNA, spanning 45 bases read in frame from base 1. Relative to germline, V is 0 bases shorter and J is 1 base shorter, with 9 bases between their ends. From the germline V gene, CDR1 is MGHDK and CDR2 is SYGVNS. The rearranged segments are TRBV25-1 and TRBJ2-5; the best D guess is TRBD2, with 7 bases matching. The receptor was derived from a man aged 25 to 45 in good health and CMV-seronegative. The specimen was PBMCs. The nucleotide sequence is given as TGTGCCAGCAGTGAATATGGGGGGGCCCAAGAGACCCAGTACTTC. Its translation reads: CASSEYGGAQETQYF.